This T cell receptor beta chain was documented in a study of cytomegalovirus exposure and HLA in healthy donors. Findings and limits, study-wide: Published work reported that the classifier diagnosed cytomegalovirus status with high specificity and sensitivity.

Clones were read by immunoSEQ multiplex PCR, and TCRdb kept only the in-frame ones, dropping some. This table has about 310,000 clones, roughly 88% appearing once. Turning to this clone: The antigen is undetermined.

The length of the CDR3 is 14 residues. The germline CDR1 and CDR2 sequences are LNHDA and SQIVND (reference sequence). Trimming cost V 7 bases and J 6 bases, with 15 bases left between them. This TCR came from a man aged 25 to 40 in good health and CMV-seronegative. Sequencing was done on a sample of PBMCs. The V and J genes are TRBV19 and TRBJ1-4, with D unclear. The CDR3 coding sequence is TGTGCCAGTACCCCCCCGGGAGGATATGAAAAACTGTTTTTT. Encoded protein: CASTPPGGYEKLFF.